This entry features one T cell receptor (beta chain) sequence. Its cognate antigen is unknown. Replicate PCRs run on sorted subsets employed 200 ng DNA, approximately 30,000 T cell genomes. The method was immunoSEQ multiplex PCR; TCRdb's version includes in-frame clones alone and lacks a portion of them. The sample contains about 2.4 million clones, 93% of which appear only once. These data belong to a study of shared clonotypes between healthy human individuals. Overall study results and limits: It was the non-shared clonotypes that had lower generation probabilities than clonotypes shared by all four donors.

V trimming: 0 bases; J trimming: 4 bases; junction bases outside the gene matches: 8. CDR1 and CDR2 (germline): MNHNS, SASEGT. The CDR3 consists of 16 residues. The sequence came from a man aged 18 to 29 in good health. Some clones in this sample may be carry-over from other donors' samples. The rearrangement joins TRBV6-1 to TRBJ2-5; 7 bases are a match to TRBD1. Sequenced material: naive CD4+ T cells from PBMCs. Documented subset: CD45RA+ positively selected. The CDR3: CASSEAGTASPETQYF. The CDR3 nucleotides are TGTGCCAGCAGTGAAGCGGGGACAGCTAGCCCAGAGACCCAGTACTTC.